Given below is one T cell receptor beta chain in context. This clone showed up just once. Its antigen has not been determined. Within one base of it there is no much larger clone, and no base qualities were kept. These data are taken from a study of blood T cell repertoires in COVID-19 (dated by TCRdb to the early 2020s). Turning to the overall study: The collaborator samples originated in the United States, Italy and Spain and spanned the acute and convalescent phases of COVID-19. The samples were drawn from the first 160 participants of the ongoing ImmuneRACE study and from 1,254 subjects provided by 6 global collaborators. Where HLA class I and class II types were available, the types were taken from metadata supplied by the sample provider, not from assay-based typing. The material from the prospective study consisted of cDNA or gDNA derived from T cells, B-cell-depleted T cells, or PBMCs. Subjects who had been exposed to COVID-19, were actively infected with it, or had recovered from it provided the deeply sampled blood TCRbeta repertoires that made up the dataset. A de-identified subject ID, COVID-19 status, age in years and sex were almost always included in the sample metadata. A freely available public database, intended as a resource for researchers studying the immune response to SARS-CoV-2, is where the repertoires were released. The paper as a whole reports these results and caveats: How much clinical and demographic metadata was included differed by source and by participant, and the metadata was provided uncurated.

The collaborating institutions used their own protocols to collect whole blood in K2EDTA tubes. Collaborator samples were shipped for TCRbeta analysis as frozen whole blood, isolated PBMCs, or DNA extracted from either sample type. TCRbeta CDR3 regions were amplified from genomic DNA by means of the immunoSEQ Assay, a bias-controlled multiplex PCR. The source study handled its data this way. The number of nucleated cells in each sample was estimated by amplification of reference gene primers within the assay. To quantify the absolute abundance of each unique TCRbeta CDR3 rearrangement, sequence reads were collapsed and filtered. For each sample, productive Simpson clonality was calculated as the square root of Simpson's diversity index over productive rearrangements. The table comes from immuneACCESS by way of TCRdb, which keeps in-frame sequences with V and J called. Part of the clones is missing from these tables; in studies checked, under half for an unresolved V gene and the rest for unknown reasons. V, J and clone size reflect that table, while D and trimming were determined from the DNA. The sample has around 230,000 clones on record, 75% to 90% of them singletons. The ten largest clonotypes hold 9.5% to 15% of the sample.

The CDR3, from cysteine to phenylalanine, totals 17 residues. Just CDR3 DNA is preserved here, 51 bases in frame from base 1. Trimming takes 5 bases from V and 1 base from J, and the germline ends sit 18 bases apart. CDR1 and CDR2, looked up from the germline V gene (reference sequence), are LNHDA and SQIVND. The rearrangement combines TRBV19 with TRBJ2-4, with the D gene not confidently named. The TCR originated in a woman aged 60-70 years with active or convalescent COVID-19. Sequenced input: peripheral blood. Read as DNA, the sequence is TGTGCCAGTAGTCCCTGGAGAGGCCATGGGGCCAAAAACATTCAGTACTTC. Translated, this gives CASSPWRGHGAKNIQYF.